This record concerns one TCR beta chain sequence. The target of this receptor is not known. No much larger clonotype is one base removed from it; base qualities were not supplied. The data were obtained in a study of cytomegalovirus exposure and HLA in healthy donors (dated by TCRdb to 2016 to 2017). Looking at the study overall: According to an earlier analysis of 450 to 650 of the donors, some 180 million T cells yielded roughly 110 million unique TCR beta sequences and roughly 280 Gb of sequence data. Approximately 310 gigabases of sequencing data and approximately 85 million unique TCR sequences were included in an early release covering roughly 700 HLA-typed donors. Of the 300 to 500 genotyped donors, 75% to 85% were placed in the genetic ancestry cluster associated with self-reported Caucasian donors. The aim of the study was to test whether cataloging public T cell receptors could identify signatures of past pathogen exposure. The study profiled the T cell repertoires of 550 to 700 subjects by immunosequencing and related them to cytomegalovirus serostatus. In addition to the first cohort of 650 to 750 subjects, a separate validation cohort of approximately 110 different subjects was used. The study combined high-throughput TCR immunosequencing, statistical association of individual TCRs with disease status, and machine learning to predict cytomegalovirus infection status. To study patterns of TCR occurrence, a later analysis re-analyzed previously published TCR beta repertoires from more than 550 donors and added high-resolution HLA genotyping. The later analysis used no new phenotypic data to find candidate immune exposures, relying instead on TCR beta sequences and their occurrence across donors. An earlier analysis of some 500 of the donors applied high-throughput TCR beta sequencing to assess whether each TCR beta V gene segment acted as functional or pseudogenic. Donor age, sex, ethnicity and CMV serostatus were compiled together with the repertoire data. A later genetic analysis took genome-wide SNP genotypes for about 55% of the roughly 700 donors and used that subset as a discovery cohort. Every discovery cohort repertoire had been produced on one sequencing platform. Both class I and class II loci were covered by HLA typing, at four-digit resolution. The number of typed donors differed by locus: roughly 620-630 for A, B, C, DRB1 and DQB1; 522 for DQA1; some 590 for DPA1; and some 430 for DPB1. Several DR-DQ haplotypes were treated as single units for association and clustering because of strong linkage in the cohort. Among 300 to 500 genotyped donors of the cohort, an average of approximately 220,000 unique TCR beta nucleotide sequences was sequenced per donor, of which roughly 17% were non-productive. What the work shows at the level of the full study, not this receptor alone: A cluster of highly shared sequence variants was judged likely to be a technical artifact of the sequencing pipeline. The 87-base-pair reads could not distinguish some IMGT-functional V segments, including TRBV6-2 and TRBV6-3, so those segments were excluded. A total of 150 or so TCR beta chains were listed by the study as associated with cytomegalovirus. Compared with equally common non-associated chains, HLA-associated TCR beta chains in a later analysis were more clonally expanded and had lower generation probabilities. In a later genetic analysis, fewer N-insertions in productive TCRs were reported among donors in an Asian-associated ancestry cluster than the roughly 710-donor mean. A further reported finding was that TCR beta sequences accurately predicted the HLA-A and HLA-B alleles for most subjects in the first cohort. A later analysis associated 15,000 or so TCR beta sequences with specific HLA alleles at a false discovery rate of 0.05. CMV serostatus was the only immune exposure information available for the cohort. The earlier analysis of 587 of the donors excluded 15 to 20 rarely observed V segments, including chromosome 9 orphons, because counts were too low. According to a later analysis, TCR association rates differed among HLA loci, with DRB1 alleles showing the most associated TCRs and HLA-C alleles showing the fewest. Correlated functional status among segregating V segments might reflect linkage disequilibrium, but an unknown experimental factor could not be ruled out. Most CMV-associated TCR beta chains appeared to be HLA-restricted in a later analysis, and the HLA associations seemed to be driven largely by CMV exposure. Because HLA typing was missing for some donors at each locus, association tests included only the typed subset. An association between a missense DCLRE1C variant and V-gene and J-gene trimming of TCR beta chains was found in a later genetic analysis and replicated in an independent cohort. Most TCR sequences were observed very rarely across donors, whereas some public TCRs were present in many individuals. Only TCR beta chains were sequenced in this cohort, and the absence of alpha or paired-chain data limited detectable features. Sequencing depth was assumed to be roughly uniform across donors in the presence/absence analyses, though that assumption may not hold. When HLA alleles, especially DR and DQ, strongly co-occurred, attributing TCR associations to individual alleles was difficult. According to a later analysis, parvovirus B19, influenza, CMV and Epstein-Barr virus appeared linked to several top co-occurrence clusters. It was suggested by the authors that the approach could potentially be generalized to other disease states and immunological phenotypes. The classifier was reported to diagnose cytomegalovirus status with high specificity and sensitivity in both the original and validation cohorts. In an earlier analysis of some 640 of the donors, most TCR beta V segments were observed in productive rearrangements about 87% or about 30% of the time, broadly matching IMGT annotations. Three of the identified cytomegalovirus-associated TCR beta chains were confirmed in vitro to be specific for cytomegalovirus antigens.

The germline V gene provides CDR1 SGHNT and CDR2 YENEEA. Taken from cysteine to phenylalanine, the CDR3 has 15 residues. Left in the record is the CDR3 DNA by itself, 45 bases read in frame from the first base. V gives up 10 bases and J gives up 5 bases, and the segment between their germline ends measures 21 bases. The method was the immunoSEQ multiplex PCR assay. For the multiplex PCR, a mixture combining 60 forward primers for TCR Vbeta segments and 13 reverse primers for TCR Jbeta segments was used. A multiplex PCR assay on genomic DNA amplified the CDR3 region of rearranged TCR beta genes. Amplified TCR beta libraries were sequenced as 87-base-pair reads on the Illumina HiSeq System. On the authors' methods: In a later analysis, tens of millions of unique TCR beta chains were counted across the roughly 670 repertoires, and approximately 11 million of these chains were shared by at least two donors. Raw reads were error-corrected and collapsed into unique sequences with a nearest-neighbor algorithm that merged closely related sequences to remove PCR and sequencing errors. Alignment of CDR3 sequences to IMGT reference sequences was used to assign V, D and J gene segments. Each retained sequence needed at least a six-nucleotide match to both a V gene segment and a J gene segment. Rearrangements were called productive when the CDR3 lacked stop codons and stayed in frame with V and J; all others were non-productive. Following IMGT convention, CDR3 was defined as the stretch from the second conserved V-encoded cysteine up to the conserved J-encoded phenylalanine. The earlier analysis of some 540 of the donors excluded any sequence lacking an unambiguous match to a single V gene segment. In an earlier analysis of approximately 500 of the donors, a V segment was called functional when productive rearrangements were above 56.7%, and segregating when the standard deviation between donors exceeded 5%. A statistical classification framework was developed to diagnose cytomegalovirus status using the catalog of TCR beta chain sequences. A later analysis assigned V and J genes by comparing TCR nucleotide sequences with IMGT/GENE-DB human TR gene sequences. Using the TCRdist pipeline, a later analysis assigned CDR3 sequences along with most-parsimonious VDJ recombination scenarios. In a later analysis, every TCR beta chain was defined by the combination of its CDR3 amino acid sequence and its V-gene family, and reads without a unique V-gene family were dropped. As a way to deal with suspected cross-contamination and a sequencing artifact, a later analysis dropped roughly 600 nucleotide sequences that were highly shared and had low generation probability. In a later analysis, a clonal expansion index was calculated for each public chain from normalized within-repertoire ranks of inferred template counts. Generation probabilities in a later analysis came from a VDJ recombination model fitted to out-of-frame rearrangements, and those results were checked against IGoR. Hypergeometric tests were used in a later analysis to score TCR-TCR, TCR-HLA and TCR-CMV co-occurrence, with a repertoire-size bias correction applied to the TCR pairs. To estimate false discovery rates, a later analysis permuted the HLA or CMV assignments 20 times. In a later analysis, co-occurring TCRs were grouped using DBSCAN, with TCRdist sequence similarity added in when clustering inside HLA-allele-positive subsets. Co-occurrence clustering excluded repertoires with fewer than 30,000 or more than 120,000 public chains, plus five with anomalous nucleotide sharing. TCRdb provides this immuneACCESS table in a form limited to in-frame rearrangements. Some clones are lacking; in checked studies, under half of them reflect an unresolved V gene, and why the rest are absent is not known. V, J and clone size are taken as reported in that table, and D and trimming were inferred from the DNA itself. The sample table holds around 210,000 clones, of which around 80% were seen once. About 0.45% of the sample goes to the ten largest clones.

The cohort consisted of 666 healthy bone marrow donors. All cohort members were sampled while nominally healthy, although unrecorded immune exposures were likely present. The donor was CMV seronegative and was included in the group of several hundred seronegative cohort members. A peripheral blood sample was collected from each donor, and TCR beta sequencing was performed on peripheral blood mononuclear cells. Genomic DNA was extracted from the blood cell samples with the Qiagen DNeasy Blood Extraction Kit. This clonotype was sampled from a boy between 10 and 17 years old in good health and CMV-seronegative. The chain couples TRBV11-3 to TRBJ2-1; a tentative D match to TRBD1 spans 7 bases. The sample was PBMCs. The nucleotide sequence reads TGTGCCACCCAGGGGGAGGTTGGCCATAACAATGAGCAGTTCTTC. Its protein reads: CATQGEVGHNNEQFF. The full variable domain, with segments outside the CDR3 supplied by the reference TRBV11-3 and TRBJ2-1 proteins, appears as EAGVVQSPRYKIIEKKQPVAFWCNPISGHNTLYWYLQNLGQGPELLIRYENEEAVDDSQLPKDRFSAERLKGVDSTLKIQPAELGDSAVYLCATQGEVGHNNEQFFGPGTRLTVL.